This T cell receptor beta chain was observed in a study of beta chain features in type 1 diabetes. In the study overall: Examination spanned over 85,000,000 sorted cells from all samples.

Since all of the isolated RNA was reverse transcribed, expressed TCRB transcripts were what got sequenced. Produced via immunoSEQ multiplex PCR; TCRdb's table is partial and in-frame only. The table shows roughly 450,000 clones, with over 10% occurring only once. Only a few counts were recorded for this clone. The antigen is not known. Each sorted population was over 98% pure. Whole-study findings and limits: Whether HLA type influences TCRB rearrangement remained unresolved here. The cDNA sequencing approach could over-represent high-TCR-expressing cells.

V lost 3 bases to trimming and J lost 0 bases, with 9 bases between them. CDR1 and CDR2 (germline): SQVTM, ANQGSEA. The CDR3 sequence is 15 residues long. This receptor was identified in a woman younger than 30 in good health. Input material: naive CD4+ T cells from blood. The chain combines TRBV29-1 with TRBJ2-6; no definite D call. CDR3 loop: CSVDGSPSGANVLTF. As DNA, the CDR3 is TGCAGCGTTGACGGCAGCCCCTCTGGGGCCAACGTCCTGACTTTC.